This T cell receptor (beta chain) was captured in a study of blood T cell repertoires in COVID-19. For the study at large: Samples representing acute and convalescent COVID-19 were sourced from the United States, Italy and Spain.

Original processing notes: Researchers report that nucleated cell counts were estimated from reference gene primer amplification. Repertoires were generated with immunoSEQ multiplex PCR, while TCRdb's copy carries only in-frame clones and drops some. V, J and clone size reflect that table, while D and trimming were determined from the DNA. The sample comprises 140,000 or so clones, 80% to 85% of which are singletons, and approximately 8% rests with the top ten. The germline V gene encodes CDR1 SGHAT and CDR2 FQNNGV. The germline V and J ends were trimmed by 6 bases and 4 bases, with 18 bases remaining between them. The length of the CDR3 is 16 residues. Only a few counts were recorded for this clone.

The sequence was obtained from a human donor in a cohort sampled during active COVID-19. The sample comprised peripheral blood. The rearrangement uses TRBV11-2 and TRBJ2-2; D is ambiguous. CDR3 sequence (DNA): TGTGCCAGCAGACGGATCAGGCAGGTGGTCACCGGGGAGCTGTTTTTT. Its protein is CASRRIRQVVTGELFF.